The 19 T cell receptor beta chains below come from one sample, sequenced in a study of cytomegalovirus exposure and HLA in healthy donors. TCRdb's table, derived via immunoSEQ multiplex PCR, lists solely in-frame clones and lacks some. The sample consists of 250,000 to 400,000 clones, approximately 91% of them appearing once. The sequenced sample was PBMCs. These receptors all stem from a man aged 25-45 years in good health and CMV-seronegative.

The V gene is TRBV19, the J gene TRBJ1-1; 11 bases line up with TRBD1. The trim removed 5 bases at V and 7 bases at J, leaving 12 bases unmatched. CDR3 length equals 16 residues. CDR1 is LNHDA, CDR2 SQIVND, per germline (reference sequence). CDR3 nucleotide sequence: TGTGCCAGTAGTCCCAGGACAGGGGGCGTTGATGATGAAGCTTTCTTT. This gives the protein CASSPRTGGVDDEAFF.

The chain uses TRBV7-9 and TRBJ2-7; TRBD2 might be the D (6 bases). V dropped 0 bases and J dropped 6 bases, with 9 bases sitting between them. Germline CDR1 SEHNR, CDR2 FQNEAQ (reference sequence). The CDR3 totals 13 residues. Written as DNA, the CDR3 is TGTGCCAGCAGCTTAGCGGAGGGGCGCGAGCAGTACTTC. Protein sequence: CASSLAEGREQYF. Filled out from reference TRBV7-9 and TRBJ2-7, the complete variable domain reads DTGVSQNPRHKITKRGQNVTFRCDPISEHNRLYWYRQTLGQGPEFLTYFQNEAQLEKSRLLSDRFSAERPKGSFSTLEIQRTEQGDSAMYLCASSLAEGREQYFGPGTRLTVT.

The chain links TRBV4-1 to TRBJ2-7; TRBD1 agrees at 7 bases. The V gene's germline CDR1 is MGHRA and CDR2 YSYEKL. The CDR3 extends over 17 amino acids. V was clipped by 0 bases and J by 3 bases; unmatched bases: 11. CDR3: CASSQDYSDRNVYEQYF. CDR3 in DNA: TGCGCCAGCAGCCAAGATTACTCGGACAGGAATGTCTACGAGCAGTACTTC.

V is TRBV5-4 and J is TRBJ2-7; TRBD2 aligns across 13 bases. The CDR3 runs to 18 residues. V trimming: 3 bases; J trimming: 4 bases; junction bases outside the gene matches: 13. Germline V CDR1 and CDR2: SGHNT, YYREEE (reference sequence). CDR3 sequence: CASSSEPGLAGVVYEQYF. The CDR3 region has the DNA TGTGCCAGCAGCTCCGAACCTGGACTAGCGGGGGTAGTATACGAGCAGTACTTC.

This chain joins TRBV6-1 and TRBJ2-6, with a tentative D call TRBD1 (7 bases). Germline V gene lookup returns CDR1 MNHNS and CDR2 SASEGT. Trimming took off 4 bases at V and 12 bases at J, with 19 bases between the two ends. This CDR3 comprises 15 residues. The CDR3, as DNA: TGTGCCAGCAGTGCTGTGGCAGGGGGGTCCTCCGTCCTGACTTTC. Translated: CASSAVAGGSSVLTF.

This chain's CDR3 is CATSRAGQGGTYEQYF. The CDR3 nucleotides read TGTGCCACCAGCAGGGCAGGACAGGGGGGGACCTACGAGCAGTACTTC. This chain uses TRBV15 with TRBJ2-7; 10 nucleotides agree with TRBD1. V was pared by 3 bases and J by 2 bases, with 7 bases of the junction left unmatched. This CDR3 comprises 16 residues. Germline V gene lookup returns CDR1 LNHNV and CDR2 YYDKDF (reference sequence). The whole variable domain, filled in from reference TRBV15 and TRBJ2-7, reads DAMVIQNPRYQVTQFGKPVTLSCSQTLNHNVMYWYQQKSSQAPKLLFHYYDKDFNNEADTPDNFQSRRPNTSFCFLDIRSPGLGDTAMYLCATSRAGQGGTYEQYFGPGTRLTVT.

This clone was detected a few times. This chain joins TRBV28 and TRBJ1-1, with 10 bases aligning to TRBD1. J was trimmed by 0 bases and V by 3 bases; bases with no gene match: 10. This CDR3 has 18 amino acids. Germline assignment: CDR1 MDHEN and CDR2 SYDVKM. This CDR3 reads CASSFYPLTGGVNTEAFF. In DNA form, the CDR3 reads TGTGCCAGCAGTTTTTACCCCTTGACAGGGGGCGTGAACACTGAAGCTTTCTTT.

The rearrangement links TRBV9 to TRBJ2-5, with D possibly TRBD2 on 6 matching bases. The CDR3 is 13 residues long. Trimming shortened V by 2 bases and J by 3 bases, and 8 bases separated the two germline ends. Germline CDR1 SGDLS, CDR2 YYNGEE. The CDR3 bases are TGTGCCAGCAGCGTCGCGGGGAAAGAGACCCAGTACTTC. Residues: CASSVAGKETQYF.

This clone was recorded a few times. At the DNA level, this CDR3 is encoded by other sequences in the same sample as well. The J gene is TRBJ2-7, the V gene TRBV5-1; 8 bases map to TRBD1. This CDR3 spans 13 amino acids. Germline V gene sequence: CDR1 SGHRS, CDR2 YFSETQ. J was trimmed by 2 bases and V by 4 bases; bases with no gene match: 2. The CDR3 DNA reads as TGCGCCAGCAGCGGGACAGGTCCCTACGAGCAGTACTTC. Protein: CASSGTGPYEQYF.

Here the CDR3 reads CASSIQGVGELFF. The CDR3 nucleotides are TGTGCCAGTAGTATACAGGGTGTCGGGGAGCTGTTTTTT. The V gene is TRBV19, the J gene TRBJ2-2, with a tentative D call TRBD1 (5 bases). The CDR3 loop spans 13 amino acids. The germline CDR1 and CDR2 sequences are LNHDA and SQIVND (reference sequence). V was clipped by 2 bases and J by 7 bases, with 8 bases between them.

In this sample, this clone turned up once. This sequence joins TRBV7-6 and TRBJ1-4, with 11 bases that match TRBD1. V lost 1 base to trimming and J lost 7 bases; unmatched junction nucleotides: 5. The CDR3 is 16 amino acids. The germline gives CDR1 SGHVS, CDR2 FNYEAQ. CDR3 residues: CASSLVDRGRGEKLFF. CDR3 sequence (DNA): TGTGCCAGCAGCTTAGTGGACAGGGGGCGCGGTGAAAAACTGTTTTTT.

This sequence joins TRBV15 and TRBJ2-5; 10 bases are shared with TRBD2. V lost 1 base and J lost 0; bases outside the gene matches: 5. From germline, CDR1 is LNHNV and CDR2 YYDKDF (reference sequence). The length of the CDR3 is 17 residues. The CDR3 nucleotides read TGTGCCACCAGCAGAGGGCTAGCGGGGGATAACCAAGAGACCCAGTACTTC. Protein: CATSRGLAGDNQETQYF.

This chain joins TRBV7-2 and TRBJ1-1; D is ambiguous. Trimming cost V 2 bases and J 7 bases, with 14 bases left between them. From germline, CDR1 is SGHTA and CDR2 FQGNSA. This CDR3 has 14 amino acids. The CDR3 reads CASSLRGFRGEAFF. CDR3 bases: TGTGCCAGCAGCTTACGAGGTTTTCGAGGTGAAGCTTTCTTT.

This chain links TRBV7-8 with TRBJ2-3, with D maybe TRBD1 (6 bases). From germline, CDR1 is SGHVS and CDR2 FQNEAQ. V was clipped by 6 bases and J by 3 bases, with 19 bases between them. The CDR3 contains 16 residues. This chain's CDR3 is CASSPSRGRLTDTQYF. CDR3 sequence (DNA): TGTGCCAGCAGTCCATCCAGGGGAAGATTGACAGATACGCAGTATTTT.

V is TRBV9 and J is TRBJ2-5; 9 nucleotides match TRBD1. The V and J ends lost 2 bases and 4 bases, in that order; junction bases with no gene match: 9. Germline V lookup: CDR1 SGDLS, CDR2 YYNGEE. The CDR3 runs to 16 residues. CDR3 in amino acids: CASSVNRGQGIETQYF. The CDR3 DNA reads as TGTGCCAGCAGCGTCAACCGTGGACAGGGGATAGAGACCCAGTACTTC.

In its sample, this clone was seen once. This chain uses TRBV4-2 with TRBJ2-1; 7 nucleotides match TRBD2. V was clipped by 0 bases and J by 0 bases; unmatched bases: 5. The CDR3 runs to 17 residues. In germline, CDR1 is LGHNA, CDR2 YNFKEQ. CDR3 protein: CASSQDVRGSSYNEQFF. The CDR3 nucleotides are TGTGCCAGCAGCCAAGATGTGCGGGGGAGCTCCTACAATGAGCAGTTCTTC.

The chain joins TRBV25-1 to TRBJ2-3; D might be TRBD2 (6 bases). This CDR3 is 13 amino acids long. In germline, CDR1 is MGHDK, CDR2 SYGVNS. Trimming left V 6 bases short and J 1 base short, with 8 bases between. The CDR3 region has the DNA TGTGCCAGCAGGGCTAGCGGCACAGATACGCAGTATTTT. Its translation: CASRASGTDTQYF. Supplemented by reference TRBV25-1 and TRBJ2-3, the full variable domain reads EADIYQTPRYLVIGTGKKITLECSQTMGHDKMYWYQQDPGMELHLIHYSYGVNSTEKGDLSSESTVSRIRTEHFPLTLESARPSHTSQYLCASRASGTDTQYFGPGTRLTVL.

This clone came up once. The V and J genes are TRBV30 and TRBJ1-5; weak D call: TRBD1 (6 bases). Germline CDR1 and CDR2: GTSNPN and SVGIG (reference sequence). Trimming removed 1 base at V and 5 bases at J, with 21 bases between. The CDR3 extends over 17 amino acids. CDR3 sequence reads: CAWSDSPRRQADQPQHF. The CDR3 DNA sequence: TGTGCCTGGAGTGACTCTCCACGACGACAGGCCGATCAGCCCCAGCATTTT.

The chain carries TRBV7-2 and TRBJ2-7, with D possibly matching TRBD1 (7 bases). The CDR3 extends over 15 amino acids. V was trimmed by 4 bases and J by 2 bases, leaving 15 bases between them. Germline V CDR1 and CDR2: SGHTA, FQGNSA. CDR3 loop: CASSSQGGLAYEQYF. The CDR3 bases are TGTGCCAGCAGCTCTCAGGGGGGTCTGGCCTACGAGCAGTACTTC.